These T cell receptor beta chains were read from a single sample in a study of T cells after yellow fever vaccination. TCRdb independently ran MiXCR on the 5' RACE reads; one entry per CDR3 protein. Here the sample spans hundreds of thousands of distinct CDR3 sequences, approximately 4% being singletons. The material sequenced was PBMCs, taken 5 days after the yellow fever booster vaccination. Receptor source: a young man who received the YFV17D yellow fever vaccine. Both conserved end residues are part of each CDR3.

len: 14; j_gene: TRBJ2-1; v_gene: TRBV7-2; CDR3aa: CASSFRDRDGEQFF
len: 16; j_gene: TRBJ1-2; v_gene: TRBV7-9; CDR3aa: CASSRLGGADNYGYTF
len: 14; j_gene: TRBJ2-3; v_gene: TRBV6-2/TRBV6-3; CDR3aa: CASSGGQLTDTQYF
len: 14; j_gene: TRBJ1-1; v_gene: TRBV28; CDR3aa: CASTPRGRNTEAFF
len: 13; j_gene: TRBJ2-3; v_gene: TRBV9; CDR3aa: CASSVGNTDTQYF
len: 16; j_gene: TRBJ2-3; v_gene: TRBV7-9; CDR3aa: CASSLVGPKGIDTQYF
len: 16; j_gene: TRBJ1-5; v_gene: TRBV25-1; CDR3aa: CASSDRAWDSNQPQHF
len: 16; j_gene: TRBJ1-1; v_gene: TRBV6-2/TRBV6-3; CDR3aa: CASSYSAGRSNTEAFF
len: 14; j_gene: TRBJ1-2; v_gene: TRBV29-1; CDR3aa: CSVEEWTADYGYTF
len: 17; j_gene: TRBJ2-1; v_gene: TRBV24-1; CDR3aa: CATSDGVAGLSYNEQFF
len: 15; j_gene: TRBJ2-5; v_gene: TRBV7-8; CDR3aa: CASSLGGGVKETQYF
len: 13; j_gene: TRBJ2-1; v_gene: TRBV24-1; CDR3aa: CATSSRDRGKQFF
len: 14; j_gene: TRBJ2-2; v_gene: TRBV4-1; CDR3aa: CASSRDGNTGELFF
len: 16; j_gene: TRBJ1-2; v_gene: TRBV7-2; CDR3aa: CASSLGWGHLNYGYTF
len: 12; j_gene: TRBJ2-7; v_gene: TRBV12-3/TRBV12-4; CDR3aa: CASSFFPDEQYF
len: 14; j_gene: TRBJ1-1; v_gene: TRBV15; CDR3aa: CATSRVPFDTEAFF
len: 15; j_gene: TRBJ1-5; v_gene: TRBV6-1; CDR3aa: CASSEFRPGRQPQHF
len: 16; j_gene: TRBJ2-3; v_gene: TRBV19; CDR3aa: CASSIRRGVSTDTQYF
len: 15; j_gene: TRBJ1-1; v_gene: TRBV10-3; CDR3aa: CAIGPGWGDGTEAFF
len: 14; j_gene: TRBJ2-3; v_gene: TRBV27; CDR3aa: CATVRTGGTDTQYF
len: 16; j_gene: TRBJ1-5; v_gene: TRBV6-2/TRBV6-3; CDR3aa: CASSYSTGGRGQPQHF
len: 14; j_gene: TRBJ2-3; v_gene: TRBV5-1; CDR3aa: CASSLVGKTDTQYF
len: 12; j_gene: TRBJ2-7; v_gene: TRBV7-9; CDR3aa: CASSLVVDEQYF
len: 15; j_gene: TRBJ1-3; v_gene: TRBV10-3; CDR3aa: CAISESRGDGNTIYF
len: 15; j_gene: TRBJ2-5; v_gene: TRBV5-1; CDR3aa: CASSARRQGQETQYF
len: 16; j_gene: TRBJ2-2; v_gene: TRBV4-3; CDR3aa: CASSLASSGLAGELFF
len: 18; j_gene: TRBJ1-1; v_gene: TRBV6-6; CDR3aa: CASSYSVGQGIMNTEAFF
len: 14; j_gene: TRBJ1-2; v_gene: TRBV6-6; CDR3aa: CASSDRTDLEGYTF
len: 20; j_gene: TRBJ2-3; v_gene: TRBV7-2; CDR3aa: CASSTPPFAAGGRGTDTQYF
len: 11; j_gene: TRBJ2-5; v_gene: TRBV20-1; CDR3aa: CSARIGETQYF
len: 16; j_gene: TRBJ2-2; v_gene: TRBV7-2; CDR3aa: CASSYRLAGGTGELFF
len: 15; j_gene: TRBJ1-1; v_gene: TRBV28; CDR3aa: CASSPPGQGNTEAFF
len: 13; j_gene: TRBJ2-7; v_gene: TRBV4-3; CDR3aa: CASSQRLQDEQYF
len: 12; j_gene: TRBJ2-5; v_gene: TRBV29-1; CDR3aa: CSVGLNGETQYF
len: 15; j_gene: TRBJ2-3; v_gene: TRBV19; CDR3aa: CASSSTGSPTDTQYF
len: 15; j_gene: TRBJ2-2; v_gene: TRBV2; CDR3aa: CASSGLASNTGELFF
len: 14; j_gene: TRBJ1-1; v_gene: TRBV20-1; CDR3aa: CSAATVFMNTEAFF
len: 17; j_gene: TRBJ1-4; v_gene: TRBV7-9; CDR3aa: CASRPPLSGQKNEKLFF
len: 15; j_gene: TRBJ2-2; v_gene: TRBV24-1; CDR3aa: CATSEGTRDTGELFF
len: 15; j_gene: TRBJ1-5; v_gene: TRBV20-1; CDR3aa: CSAKKDRGQVQPQHF
len: 17; j_gene: TRBJ1-1; v_gene: TRBV5-1; CDR3aa: CASSLGALGAQNTEAFF
len: 14; j_gene: TRBJ2-3; v_gene: TRBV14; CDR3aa: CASSQYLGTDTQYF
len: 14; j_gene: TRBJ2-3; v_gene: TRBV20-1; CDR3aa: CSAQRTHSTDTQYF